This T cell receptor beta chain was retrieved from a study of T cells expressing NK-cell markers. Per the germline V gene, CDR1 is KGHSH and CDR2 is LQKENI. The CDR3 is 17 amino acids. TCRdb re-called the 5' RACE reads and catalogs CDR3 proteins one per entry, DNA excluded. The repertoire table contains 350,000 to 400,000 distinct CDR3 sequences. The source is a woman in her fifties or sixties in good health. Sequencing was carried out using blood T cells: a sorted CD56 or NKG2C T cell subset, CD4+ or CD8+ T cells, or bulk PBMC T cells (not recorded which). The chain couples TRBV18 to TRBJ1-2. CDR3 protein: CASSLTGFGQTGYGYTF.